The clone carrying this T cell receptor beta chain was counted ten times or more. TCRdb called the RT-PCR reads again in MiXCR, with one record for every CDR3 protein. This table has fewer than 800,000 distinct CDR3 sequences, around 14% appearing once. This TCR derives from a female donor in good health, serving as a healthy control. The sample comprised memory CD4+ T cells from blood.

Here the CDR3 DNA reads TGTGCCAGCAGTTTATCGGCTAGCGGGAGAGTTTTGATATACGAGCAGTACTTC. It translates to CASSLSASGRVLIYEQYF. This rearrangement joins TRBV27 to TRBJ2-7; 10 bases are shared with TRBD2. The CDR3 covers 18 residues. The ends lost 0 bases at V and 4 bases at J; junction bases unmatched: 12. Germline CDR1 reads MNHEY; CDR2 reads SMNVEV (reference sequence).